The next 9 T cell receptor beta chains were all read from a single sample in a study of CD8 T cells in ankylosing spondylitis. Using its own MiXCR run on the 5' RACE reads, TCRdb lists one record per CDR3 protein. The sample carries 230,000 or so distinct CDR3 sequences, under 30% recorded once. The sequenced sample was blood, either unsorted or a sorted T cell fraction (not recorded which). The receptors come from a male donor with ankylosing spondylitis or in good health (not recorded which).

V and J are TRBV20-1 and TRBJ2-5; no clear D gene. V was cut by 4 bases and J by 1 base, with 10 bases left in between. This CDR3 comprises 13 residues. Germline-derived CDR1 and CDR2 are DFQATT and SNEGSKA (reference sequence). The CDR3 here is CSAILAVQETQYF. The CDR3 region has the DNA TGCAGTGCTATTCTGGCAGTCCAAGAGACCCAGTACTTC.

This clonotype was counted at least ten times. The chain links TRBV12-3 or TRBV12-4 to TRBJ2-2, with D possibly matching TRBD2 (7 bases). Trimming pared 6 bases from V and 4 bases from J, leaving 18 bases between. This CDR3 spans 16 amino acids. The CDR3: CASSLRRGGSTGELFF. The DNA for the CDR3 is TGTGCCAGCAGCCTTCGGAGGGGGGGCAGCACCGGGGAGCTGTTTTTT.

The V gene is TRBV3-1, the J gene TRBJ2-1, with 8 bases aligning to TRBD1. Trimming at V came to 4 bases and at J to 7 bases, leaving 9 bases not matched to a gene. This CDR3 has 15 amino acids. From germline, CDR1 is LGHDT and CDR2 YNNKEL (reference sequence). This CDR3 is CASSRGTGSGNEQFF. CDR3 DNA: TGTGCCAGCAGCCGAGGGACAGGATCAGGGAATGAGCAGTTCTTC.

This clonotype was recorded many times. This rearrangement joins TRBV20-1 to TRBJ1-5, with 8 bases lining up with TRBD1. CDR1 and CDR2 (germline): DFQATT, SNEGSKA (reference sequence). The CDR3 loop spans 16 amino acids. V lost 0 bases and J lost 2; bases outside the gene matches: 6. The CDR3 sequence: CSARDSGGRGNQPQHF. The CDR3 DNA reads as TGCAGTGCTAGAGATTCAGGGGGCAGGGGCAATCAGCCCCAGCATTTT.

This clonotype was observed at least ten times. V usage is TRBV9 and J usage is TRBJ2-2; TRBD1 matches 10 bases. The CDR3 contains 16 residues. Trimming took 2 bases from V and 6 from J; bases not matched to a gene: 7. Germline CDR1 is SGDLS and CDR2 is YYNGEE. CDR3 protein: CASSVIGQGGAGELFF. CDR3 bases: TGTGCCAGCAGCGTCATCGGACAGGGGGGGGCCGGGGAGCTGTTTTTT.

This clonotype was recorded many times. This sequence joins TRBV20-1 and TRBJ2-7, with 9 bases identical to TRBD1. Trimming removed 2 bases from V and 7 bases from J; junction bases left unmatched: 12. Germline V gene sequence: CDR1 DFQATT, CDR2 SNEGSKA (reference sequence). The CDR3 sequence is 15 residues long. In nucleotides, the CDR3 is TGCAGTGCTAGATCGCTGGGACAGGGTACATCAGAGCAGTACTTC. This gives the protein CSARSLGQGTSEQYF.

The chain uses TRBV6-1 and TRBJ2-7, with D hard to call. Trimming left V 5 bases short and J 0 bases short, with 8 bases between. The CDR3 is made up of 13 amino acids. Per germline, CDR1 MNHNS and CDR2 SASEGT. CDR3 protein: CASSPRGSYEQYF. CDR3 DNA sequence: TGTGCCAGCAGTCCCCGTGGCTCCTACGAGCAGTACTTC.

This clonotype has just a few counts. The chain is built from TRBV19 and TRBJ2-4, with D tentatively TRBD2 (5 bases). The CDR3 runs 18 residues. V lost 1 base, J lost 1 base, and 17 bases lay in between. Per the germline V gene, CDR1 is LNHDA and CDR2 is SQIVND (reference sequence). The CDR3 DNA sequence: TGTGCCAGTAGTATAGCGTGGCCGAATAGAGGGGCCAAAAACATTCAGTACTTC. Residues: CASSIAWPNRGAKNIQYF.

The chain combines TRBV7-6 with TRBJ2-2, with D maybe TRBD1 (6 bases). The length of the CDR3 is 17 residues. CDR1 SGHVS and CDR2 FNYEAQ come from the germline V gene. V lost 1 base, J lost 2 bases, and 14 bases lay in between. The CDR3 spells CASSLGAQGLNTGELFF. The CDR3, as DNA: TGTGCCAGCAGCTTAGGTGCTCAGGGGCTCAACACCGGGGAGCTGTTTTTT.